The 28 T cell receptor beta chains in this list originate from one sample, sequenced in a study of blood T cell repertoires in COVID-19. Profiling relied on immunoSEQ multiplex PCR, and the TCRdb table lists in-frame clones only, not all of them. The table records around 290,000 clones, about nine tenths of them present only once. The sequenced sample was PBMCs or T cells enriched from blood (not recorded which). The receptors were sampled from a woman in her 30s who had recovered from COVID-19.

The V call is TRBV2, the J call TRBJ2-7, with 8 bases matching TRBD1. The CDR3 has 14 amino acids. Trimming at V came to 4 bases and at J to 0 bases, leaving 2 bases not matched to a gene. Looked up from germline, CDR1 is SNHLY and CDR2 is FYNNEI. The CDR3 DNA sequence: TGTGCCAGCAGTGCGGACAGGGACTCCTACGAGCAGTACTTC. Translating gives CASSADRDSYEQYF.

This clone was counted between two and nine times. J is TRBJ2-7 and V is TRBV29-1; maybe TRBD2 (6 bases). V lost 4 bases, J lost 2 bases, and 9 bases lay in between. The germline CDR1 and CDR2 sequences are SQVTM and ANQGSEA. The CDR3 is 12 residues long. CDR3 sequence: CSVVWGAYEQYF. The DNA for the CDR3 is TGCAGCGTTGTATGGGGGGCCTACGAGCAGTACTTC.

About this clone itself: The same CDR3 can be traced to other DNA sequences in this sample. The V gene is TRBV4-3, the J gene TRBJ2-7, with TRBD2 matching over 11 bases. V was pared by 1 base and J by 1 base, with 0 bases of the junction left unmatched. This CDR3 contains 15 residues. Germline CDR1 reads LGHNA; CDR2 reads YSLEER. The CDR3 DNA follows: TGCGCCAGCAGCCAAGGACTAGCGGGATCCTACGAGCAGTACTTC. Amino acids: CASSQGLAGSYEQYF.

V and J are TRBV11-2 and TRBJ2-7; perhaps TRBD1 as D (5 bases). This CDR3 contains 17 residues. V lost 2 bases and J 6 bases, leaving 23 bases between the germline ends. CDR1 is SGHAT, CDR2 FQNNGV, per germline. The CDR3 sequence is CASSLFVGEPGLREQYF. CDR3 sequence (DNA): TGTGCCAGCAGCTTATTTGTTGGGGAACCAGGGTTGCGCGAGCAGTACTTC.

The chain recombines TRBV6-5 with TRBJ1-5, with unresolved D. V was trimmed by 5 bases and J by 0 bases, leaving 11 bases between them. The germline CDR1 and CDR2 sequences are MNHEY and SVGAGI. This CDR3 has 15 residues. DNA of the CDR3: TGTGCCAGCAGTACGTACAGAAATAGCAATCAGCCCCAGCATTTT. Its translation is CASSTYRNSNQPQHF.

The rearrangement links TRBV30 to TRBJ2-7; D call uncertain. The CDR3 consists of 12 residues. The germline V gene has CDR1 GTSNPN and CDR2 SVGIG (reference sequence). With 8 bases removed from V and 0 bases from J, the gap between germline ends came to 11 bases. The CDR3 nucleotides read TGTGCCCGCGCAGGAAGCTCCTACGAGCAGTACTTC. Its protein is CARAGSSYEQYF. Full variable domain (remainder filled in from reference TRBV30 and TRBJ2-7): SQTIHQWPATLVQPVGSPLSLECTVEGTSNPNLYWYRQAAGRGLQLLFYSVGIGQISSEVPQNLSASRPQDRQFILSSKKLLLSDSGFYLCARAGSSYEQYFGPGTRLTVT.

V and J are TRBV21-1 and TRBJ2-2; the DNA was not used to check the table's D call, TRBD1. TRBV21-1 has pseudogene status. The CDR3 totals 16 residues. This CDR3 reads CASSKRGHLPTGELFF. CDR3 DNA: TGTGCCAGCAGCAAACGCGGACACCTACCCACCGGGGAGCTGTTTTTT.

This clone has only one observation. The V gene is TRBV4-3, the J gene TRBJ1-2, with a tentative D call TRBD1 (5 bases). Trimming removed 0 bases from V and 4 bases from J, with 9 bases in between. This CDR3 is 14 amino acids long. Germline V gene data show CDR1 as LGHNA and CDR2 as YSLEER. CDR3 in DNA: TGCGCCAGCAGCCAAGAAGTGGACACCTATGGCTACACCTTC. Translated, it gives CASSQEVDTYGYTF.

This chain uses TRBV18 with TRBJ1-5; 9 positions agree with TRBD1. The CDR3 runs 15 residues. Looked up from germline, CDR1 is KGHSH and CDR2 is LQKENI. With 3 bases clipped from V and 6 bases from J, the junction kept 6 bases outside the gene matches. The CDR3 region has the DNA TGTGCCAGCTCACCGATCGCACAGGGGGCTCAGCCCCAGCATTTT. Protein: CASSPIAQGAQPQHF. The entire variable domain, with the rest obtained from reference TRBV18 and TRBJ1-5, is as follows: NAGVMQNPRHLVRRRGQEARLRCSPMKGHSHVYWYRQLPEEGLKFMVYLQKENIIDESGMPKERFSAEFPKEGPSILRIQQVVRGDSAAYFCASSPIAQGAQPQHFGDGTRLSIL.

The chain links TRBV9 to TRBJ2-7, with D perhaps matching TRBD2 (6 bases). The CDR3 length is 14 residues. Germline CDR1 SGDLS, CDR2 YYNGEE. With 0 bases removed from V and 4 bases from J, the gap between germline ends came to 11 bases. CDR3 protein: CASSVGGGGYEQYF. In nucleotides, the CDR3 is TGTGCCAGCAGCGTAGGGGGAGGTGGTTACGAGCAGTACTTC.

The rearrangement uses TRBV30 and TRBJ2-3; D is uncertain. Per germline, CDR1 GTSNPN and CDR2 SVGIG (reference sequence). The CDR3 has 13 amino acids. V lost 0 bases, J lost 4 bases, and 8 bases lay in between. The DNA of the CDR3 is TGTGCCTGGAGTGTCGTTCCCCCAGATACGCAGTATTTT. This codes for CAWSVVPPDTQYF.

This chain uses TRBV7-6 with TRBJ2-7, with D possibly being TRBD2 (6 bases). Trimming took off 4 bases at V and 5 bases at J, with 18 bases between the two ends. The CDR3 is made up of 15 amino acids. Germline CDR1 SGHVS, CDR2 FNYEAQ. For the CDR3, the DNA is TGTGCCAGCAGCTCCGGTGCAGACGGAGGGGACGAGCAGTACTTC. Translated, it gives CASSSGADGGDEQYF.

The chain links TRBV6-6 to TRBJ2-7, with 8 bases lining up with TRBD1. This CDR3 spans 16 amino acids. V was pared by 0 bases and J by 2 bases, with 6 bases of the junction left unmatched. From germline, CDR1 is MNHNY and CDR2 SVGAGI (reference sequence). This CDR3 reads CASSYSTGEFAYEQYF. CDR3 nucleotide sequence: TGTGCCAGCAGTTACTCGACAGGGGAGTTCGCCTACGAGCAGTACTTC.

This clone was seen a single time. The chain has TRBV6-4 and TRBJ2-3; possibly TRBD1 for D (5 bases). V lost 6 bases and J lost 3, with 16 bases in between. The CDR3 contains 15 residues. Germline V gene sequence: CDR1 MRHNA, CDR2 SNTAGT. The CDR3 DNA reads TGTGCCAGCAGACCGACAGAGGAACCGACAGATACGCAGTATTTT. This translates into CASRPTEEPTDTQYF.

The chain uses TRBV6-1 and TRBJ2-7; 7 bases fit TRBD2. V shed 2 bases and J 3 bases; nucleotides not matched to a gene: 7. Germline values: CDR1 MNHNS, CDR2 SASEGT. The CDR3 has 15 amino acids. Written as DNA, the CDR3 is TGTGCCAGCAGTGAATGGGGAGGGGCGAACTACGAGCAGTACTTC. Translating gives CASSEWGGANYEQYF.

The chain couples TRBV27 to TRBJ2-1, with 10 positions matching TRBD1. V lost 10 bases, J lost 3 bases, and 12 bases stayed unmatched. Germline loops: CDR1 MNHEY, CDR2 SMNVEV (reference sequence). The CDR3 spans 16 residues. CDR3 protein: CATQEGGTGVYNEQFF. The CDR3 DNA reads TGTGCCACCCAGGAGGGTGGGACAGGGGTCTACAATGAGCAGTTCTTC.

This chain links TRBV10-3 with TRBJ1-5, with 9 bases that match TRBD1. The CDR3 is 18 amino acids. Germline CDR1 is ENHRY and CDR2 is SYGVKD. The V and J ends lost 2 bases and 0 bases, in that order; junction bases with no gene match: 8. CDR3 coding DNA: TGTGCCATCAGTGAGGCATTGGGACAGGGAGGTAGCAATCAGCCCCAGCATTTT. Translated, it gives CAISEALGQGGSNQPQHF.

The CDR3 sequence is CASSQVSGSGVEQYF. CDR3 DNA sequence: TGCGCCAGCAGCCAAGTTAGCGGGAGTGGGGTCGAGCAGTACTTC. The chain is built from TRBV4-3 and TRBJ2-7; TRBD2 matches at 9 bases. Trimming at V came to 1 base and at J to 6 bases, leaving 7 bases not matched to a gene. Germline CDR1 and CDR2: LGHNA and YSLEER. This CDR3 comprises 15 residues.

The chain is built from TRBV11-2 and TRBJ2-7, with TRBD2 as a possible D gene (6 bases). Germline lookup yields CDR1 SGHAT and CDR2 FQNNGV. This CDR3 contains 15 residues. The V and J ends lost 1 base and 4 bases respectively, with 14 bases between them. The CDR3 nucleotides read TGTGCCAGCAGCTTAGTGTCGGGACTTACTTACGAGCAGTACTTC. This gives the protein CASSLVSGLTYEQYF.

The rearrangement links TRBV28 to TRBJ2-7, with D possibly TRBD2 on 7 matching bases. V was pared by 5 bases and J by 3 bases, with 17 bases between. Germline V lookup: CDR1 MDHEN, CDR2 SYDVKM. CDR3 length: 15 residues. The CDR3 reads CASSPTGRGYYEQYF. In DNA form, the CDR3 reads TGTGCCAGCAGTCCCACAGGGAGGGGGTACTACGAGCAGTACTTC. Based on the CDR3 plus reference TRBV28 and TRBJ2-7, the full variable domain is DVKVTQSSRYLVKRTGEKVFLECVQDMDHENMFWYRQDPGLGLRLIYFSYDVKMKEKGDIPEGYSVSREKKERFSLILESASTNQTSMYLCASSPTGRGYYEQYFGPGTRLTVT.

The J gene is TRBJ2-1, the V gene TRBV3-1 (or the pseudogene TRBV3-2); D not resolved. Germline V gene lookup returns CDR1 LGHDT and CDR2 YNNKEL (reference sequence). The length of the CDR3 is 16 residues. V gave up 1 base and J gave up 0 bases, with 10 bases separating them. CDR3 coding DNA: TGTGCCAGCAGCCAAGGTCGGTCCCACTCCTACAATGAGCAGTTCTTC. As protein: CASSQGRSHSYNEQFF.

V usage is TRBV2 and J usage is TRBJ2-5, with 8 nucleotides matching TRBD1. The length of the CDR3 is 14 residues. Losses at the gene ends were 6 bases for V and 5 bases for J; bases not matched to a gene: 8. CDR1 SNHLY and CDR2 FYNNEI come from the germline V gene. CDR3 bases: TGTGCCAGCAGATCCTCAGGGGGCCTTGAGACCCAGTACTTC. Encoded protein: CASRSSGGLETQYF.

The chain has TRBV6-5 and TRBJ2-1; 7 nucleotides line up with TRBD1. CDR3 size: 14 residues. Per the germline V gene, CDR1 is MNHEY and CDR2 is SVGAGI. The J segment lost 3 bases and the V segment lost 5 bases, leaving 4 bases of the junction unmatched. CDR3 loop: CASSPQGYYNEQFF. CDR3 in DNA: TGTGCCAGCAGTCCACAGGGGTACTACAATGAGCAGTTCTTC.

The chain uses TRBV28 and TRBJ1-1, with TRBD1 matching over 7 bases. Germline V lookup: CDR1 MDHEN, CDR2 SYDVKM. J gave up 8 bases and V 2 bases, and 5 bases lay outside the gene matches. CDR3 size: 13 residues. DNA for the CDR3: TGTGCCAGCAGTTTAGGGCAGGGGGTAGAAGCTTTCTTT. Amino acids: CASSLGQGVEAFF.

DNA for the CDR3: TGCGCCAGCAGCTTGGGGAGCGGGAGCAACAATGAGCAGTTCTTC. Encoded protein: CASSLGSGSNNEQFF. This chain joins TRBV5-1 and TRBJ2-1, with 8 nucleotides matching TRBD2. The CDR3 has 15 residues. The J segment lost 5 bases and the V segment lost 0 bases, leaving 4 bases of the junction unmatched. Germline-derived CDR1 and CDR2 are SGHRS and YFSETQ.

V and J are TRBV12-2 and TRBJ1-2; TRBD1 is the table's D call and was not checked against the DNA. TRBV12-2 is classified as a pseudogene. This CDR3 comprises 15 residues. Written as DNA, the CDR3 is TGTGCAAGTCGCTTCTGTGGGGGACAGGGGCCTGGCTACACCTTC. Its translation: CASRFCGGQGPGYTF.

The CDR3 DNA reads as TGTGCCAGCAGCCCCCGGACAGGTCAAGAGACCCAGTACTTC. This codes for CASSPRTGQETQYF. The chain combines TRBV14 with TRBJ2-5; TRBD1 aligns across 7 bases. The CDR3 runs to 14 residues. CDR1 is SGHDN and CDR2 is FVKESK in the germline V gene. J gave up 2 bases and V 4 bases, and 4 bases lay outside the gene matches.

This chain uses TRBV19 with TRBJ2-2; TRBD1 aligns across 8 bases. There are 15 residues in the CDR3. Trimming at V came to 6 bases and at J to 4 bases, leaving 7 bases not matched to a gene. Germline V gene sequence: CDR1 LNHDA, CDR2 SQIVND (reference sequence). The CDR3 region is CASSKGQAGTGELFF. The CDR3 nucleotides are TGTGCCAGTAGCAAGGGACAGGCTGGCACCGGGGAGCTGTTTTTT.